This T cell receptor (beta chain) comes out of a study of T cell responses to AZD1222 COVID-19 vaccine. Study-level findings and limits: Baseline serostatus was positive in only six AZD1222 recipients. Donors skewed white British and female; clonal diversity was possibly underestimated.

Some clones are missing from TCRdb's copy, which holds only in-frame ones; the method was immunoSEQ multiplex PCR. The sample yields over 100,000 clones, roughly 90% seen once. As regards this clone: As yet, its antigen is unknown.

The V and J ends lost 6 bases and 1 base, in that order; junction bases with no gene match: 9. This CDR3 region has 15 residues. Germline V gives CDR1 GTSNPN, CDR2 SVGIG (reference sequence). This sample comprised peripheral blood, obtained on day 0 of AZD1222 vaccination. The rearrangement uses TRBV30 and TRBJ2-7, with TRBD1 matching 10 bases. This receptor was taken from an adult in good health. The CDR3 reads CACDLAGQGSYEQYF. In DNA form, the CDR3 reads TGTGCCTGTGACTTGGCGGGACAGGGGTCCTACGAGCAGTACTTC.